A single sample gave rise to the 7 T cell receptor beta chains below, sequenced in a study of regulatory T cells in long-lasting Graves disease. Arm-PCR of CDR3 regions with iRepertoire HTBI primers generated TCR beta libraries. From the multiplex PCR reads, TCRdb called clonotypes with MiXCR, one entry per CDR3 protein. The sample yields 600,000 to 800,000 distinct CDR3 sequences, around 30% seen once. Time point described: persistent/refractory GD, antithyroid drugs over 5 years with positive TRAb. Following extraction of RNA from PBMCs, that RNA was used to make the TCR library. Material: peripheral blood mononuclear cells (PBMCs), obtained when the disease was refractory, from a patient treated with antithyroid drugs. These receptors all come from a female donor with Graves disease.

The sample holds a few counts of this clonotype. The chain recombines TRBV7-9 with TRBJ1-6; 7 positions match TRBD1. The CDR3 loop spans 19 amino acids. Germline CDR1 is SEHNR and CDR2 is FQNEAQ (reference sequence). V was clipped by 5 bases and J by 7 bases; unmatched bases: 20. The CDR3 DNA is TGTGCCAGCAGCGTTACCGGGACAGAAAGTCTGGAGGGGAATTCACCCCTCCACTTT. Translated: CASSVTGTESLEGNSPLHF.

This clonotype was found once. The rearrangement joins TRBV27 to TRBJ2-1; 8 nucleotides line up with TRBD2. Germline V gene lookup returns CDR1 MNHEY and CDR2 SMNVEV (reference sequence). This CDR3 has 18 residues. Losses at the gene ends were 4 bases for V and 10 bases for J; bases not matched to a gene: 21. CDR3 in amino acids: CASSSPAGGTGNVAEQFF. In DNA, the CDR3 is TGTGCCAGCAGTTCCCCCGCGGGGGGTACAGGGAACGTTGCGGAGCAGTTCTTC.

This chain joins TRBV24-1 and TRBJ2-2; a possible D gene is TRBD2 (6 bases). Trimming left V 3 bases short and J 10 bases short, with 23 bases between. Germline CDR1 KGHDR, CDR2 SFDVKD. The CDR3 extends over 17 amino acids. The CDR3 region is CATSDNTGTDLLEELFF. The CDR3, as DNA: TGTGCCACCAGTGATAATACCGGGACTGACCTTCTAGAGGAGCTGTTTTTT.

Worth noting for this clonotype: A much larger clone differs by one base, so this may be a read error. The V and J genes are TRBV7-9 and TRBJ2-7, with 14 bases identical to TRBD2. Germline CDR1 is SEHNR and CDR2 is FQNEAQ (reference sequence). J lost 3 bases, V lost 3 bases, and 1 base had no gene match. The CDR3 covers 15 residues. In DNA form, the CDR3 reads TGTGCCAGCAGCTTGACTAGCGGGAGGGTCTACGAGCAGTACTTC. It specifies CASSLTSGRVYEQYF.

A note on this clonotype: Given a much more abundant clone one base away, this may be a read error. The chain carries TRBV20-1 and TRBJ2-2; D gene ambiguous. The CDR3 sequence is 13 residues long. Per the germline V gene, CDR1 is DFQATT and CDR2 is SNEGSKA (reference sequence). V shed 5 bases and J shed 4 bases, with 11 bases lying between them. The CDR3 DNA reads TGCAGTGCTCCTCTCAGTAGCACCGGGGAGCTGTTTTTT. Translated, it gives CSAPLSSTGELFF.

The chain carries TRBV18 and TRBJ1-1; D is undetermined. This CDR3 contains 15 residues. The V gene lost 0 bases and the J gene lost 5 bases, with 13 bases spanning the gap. CDR1 is KGHSH, CDR2 LQKENI, per germline. Here the CDR3 DNA reads TGTGCCAGCTCACCACCGTCGGCCTATGAGACTGAAGCTTTCTTT. It encodes CASSPPSAYETEAFF.

This clonotype has a handful of counts. The chain recombines TRBV20-1 with TRBJ1-2; D is ambiguous. Germline V gene sequence: CDR1 DFQATT, CDR2 SNEGSKA (reference sequence). This CDR3 has 12 amino acids. Trimming left V 6 bases short and J 6 bases short, with 14 bases between. CDR3 in amino acids: CSASGGENGYTF. CDR3 in DNA: TGCAGTGCCAGTGGCGGGGAGAATGGCTACACCTTC.